These 17 T cell receptor beta chains were all obtained from the same sample, sequenced in a study of Graves' ophthalmopathy and Graves' hyperthyroidism. RNA transcripts provided the template for amplifying TCR beta CDR3 regions. A first-round RT-PCR used HTBI primers, followed by a second-round multiplex PCR. MiXCR, applied by TCRdb to the multiplex PCR reads, yields one record per CDR3 protein. Among approximately 640,000 distinct CDR3 sequences listed, roughly 39% were seen once. Material: peripheral blood. The origin of the receptors is an adult man with Graves' ophthalmopathy.

The CDR3 here is CATSRAYTQGQLFF. CDR3 DNA sequence: TGTGCCACCAGCAGGGCCTACACCCAGGGACAGCTGTTTTTT. The V call is TRBV15, the J call TRBJ2-2, with D perhaps assigned TRBD1 or TRBD2 (5 bases each). CDR1 LNHNV and CDR2 YYDKDF come from the germline V gene (reference sequence). Trimming took 3 bases from V and 12 from J, leaving 17 bases between them. CDR3 length: 14 residues.

Remarks on this clonotype: A read error may explain this, as a much larger clone is one base away. This rearrangement joins TRBV20-1 to TRBJ1-2; 7 nucleotides line up with TRBD1. The germline gives CDR1 DFQATT, CDR2 SNEGSKA (reference sequence). This CDR3 is 15 amino acids long. Trimming removed 3 bases from V and 5 bases from J; junction bases left unmatched: 12. The CDR3 here is CSASTGTGDTYGYTF. The CDR3 DNA sequence: TGCAGTGCTAGTACTGGAACAGGGGACACTTATGGCTACACCTTC.

The chain combines TRBV7-9 with TRBJ1-2, with D perhaps matching TRBD1 (5 bases). Trimming removed 1 base at V and 6 bases at J, with 15 bases between. The CDR3 has 15 amino acids. Germline assignment: CDR1 SEHNR and CDR2 FQNEAQ (reference sequence). The CDR3 protein is CASSLGQNTKDGYTF. Written as DNA, the CDR3 is TGTGCCAGCAGCTTAGGACAGAACACTAAAGATGGCTACACCTTC.

With regard to this clonotype: A read error may be the cause here, since a much bigger clone is one base away. CDR3 nucleotide sequence: TGTGTCAGCAGGGCGGGGACTAGCGGCTCCTACGAGCAGTACTTC. This codes for CVSRAGTSGSYEQYF. The rearrangement joins TRBV2 to TRBJ2-7, with TRBD2 identical over 11 bases. The CDR3 loop spans 15 amino acids. Germline CDR1 and CDR2: SNHLY and FYNNEI.

CDR3 residues: CSLGAAYYGYTF. Here the CDR3 DNA reads TGCAGCTTAGGGGCAGCCTACTATGGCTACACCTTC. The V call is TRBV29-1, the J call TRBJ1-2; D possibly corresponds to TRBD1 (5 bases). The length of the CDR3 is 12 residues. The V and J ends lost 8 bases and 3 bases respectively, with 13 bases between them. Germline V gene lookup returns CDR1 SQVTM and CDR2 ANQGSEA.

Only a few counts were recorded for this clonotype. The V call is TRBV6-1, the J call TRBJ2-7; 7 bases match TRBD2. The trim removed 8 bases at V and 2 bases at J, leaving 6 bases unmatched. The CDR3 has 13 residues. Germline V gene data show CDR1 as MNHNS and CDR2 as SASEGT. The CDR3: CASGPSGTYEQYF. CDR3 nucleotide sequence: TGTGCCAGCGGCCCTAGCGGAACCTACGAGCAGTACTTC.

This clonotype appeared many times. Here the CDR3 reads CASSEPPGYEQYF. The CDR3 DNA reads as TGTGCCAGCAGTGAACCCCCAGGGTACGAGCAGTACTTC. V and J are TRBV2 and TRBJ2-7; D is perhaps TRBD1 (5 bases). The CDR3 is 13 residues long. Per germline, CDR1 SNHLY and CDR2 FYNNEI. Trimming left V 2 bases short and J 4 bases short, with 9 bases between.

This clonotype was recorded a few times. V is TRBV12-3 or TRBV12-4 and J is TRBJ1-5, with D maybe TRBD1 (6 bases). The CDR3 has 18 residues. Trimming stripped 5 bases from V and 0 bases from J, with 20 bases between. CDR3 residues: CASSQFPHRVYSNQPQHF. CDR3 in DNA: TGTGCCAGCAGTCAATTTCCCCACAGGGTTTATAGCAATCAGCCCCAGCATTTT.

Concerning this clonotype: This may come from a read error, since a much larger clone is one base off. The chain couples TRBV5-1 to TRBJ1-4; 7 bases line up with TRBD1. The CDR3 covers 15 residues. Germline CDR1 SGHRS, CDR2 YFSETQ. The CDR3 sequence: CASSWEGQSGEKLFF. The CDR3 coding sequence is TGTGCCAGCAGCTGGGAGGGACAGAGTGGTGAAAAACTGTTTTTT. The whole variable domain, remainder taken from reference TRBV5-1 and TRBJ1-4, is KAGVTQTPRYLIKTRGQQVTLSCSPISGHRSVSWYQQTPGQGLQFLFEYFSETQRNKGNFPGRFSGRQFSNSRSEMNVSTLELGDSALYLCASSWEGQSGEKLFFGSGTQLSVL.

The CDR3 nucleotides are TGTGCCAGCAGTTCTCCCCGGGACGGTAAAACTAGGGAGACCCAGTACTTC. It is translated as CASSSPRDGKTRETQYF. The rearrangement links TRBV12-3 or TRBV12-4 to TRBJ2-5, with D possibly called TRBD1 or TRBD2 (5 bases each). V was trimmed by 4 bases and J by 5 bases, leaving 23 bases between them. The CDR3 consists of 17 residues.

In this sample, this clonotype turned up many times. V and J are TRBV19 and TRBJ1-1, with TRBD1 as a possible D gene (6 bases). Germline V lookup: CDR1 LNHDA, CDR2 SQIVND (reference sequence). The length of the CDR3 is 13 residues. V was clipped by 1 base and J by 6 bases, with 9 bases between them. The CDR3 loop reads CASSIGTAPEAFF. DNA of the CDR3: TGTGCCAGTAGTATAGGGACAGCTCCTGAAGCTTTCTTT.

The chain combines TRBV12-3 or TRBV12-4 with TRBJ2-7; 13 bases match TRBD2. The trim removed 7 bases at V and 9 bases at J, leaving 33 bases unmatched. The CDR3 extends over 22 amino acids. The CDR3 DNA reads TGTGCCAGCATAAGGACACCCGCTAGTCCGAAACTAGCGGGAGGGAATAGTATCGGGCAGTACTTC. It encodes CASIRTPASPKLAGGNSIGQYF.

This chain uses TRBV9 with TRBJ2-2; no reliable D call. CDR1 and CDR2 from the germline V gene are SGDLS and YYNGEE. V gave up 4 bases and J gave up 4 bases, with 14 bases separating them. The CDR3 has 15 residues. CDR3 DNA sequence: TGTGCCAGCAGCCAAGAAGGGATTAGCACCGGGGAGCTGTTTTTT. Translated, it gives CASSQEGISTGELFF.

The V call is TRBV29-1, the J call TRBJ1-3; D is possibly TRBD1 (6 bases). Looked up from germline, CDR1 is SQVTM and CDR2 is ANQGSEA. V lost 4 bases and J lost 0, with 16 bases in between. The CDR3 extends over 16 amino acids. CDR3: CSVGDGTTNSGNTIYF. In nucleotides, the CDR3 is TGCAGCGTTGGAGACGGGACAACGAACTCTGGAAACACCATATATTTT.

This clonotype has a count of ten or more. The chain has TRBV7-9 and TRBJ1-4; D is unclear. V lost 5 bases to trimming and J lost 2 bases, with 3 bases between them. The CDR3 contains 12 residues. Germline loops: CDR1 SEHNR, CDR2 FQNEAQ (reference sequence). CDR3 region: CASSRTNEKLFF. CDR3 sequence (DNA): TGTGCCAGCAGCCGCACTAATGAAAAACTGTTTTTT.

This clonotype has at least ten counts. This sequence joins TRBV7-9 and TRBJ2-2, with D possibly being TRBD1 (6 bases). Trimming pared 5 bases from V and 1 base from J, leaving 8 bases between. This CDR3 region has 14 residues. The germline gives CDR1 SEHNR, CDR2 FQNEAQ (reference sequence). CDR3 protein: CASSQGGNTGELFF. The DNA of the CDR3 is TGTGCCAGCAGCCAAGGGGGGAACACCGGGGAGCTGTTTTTT.

This chain connects TRBV15 to TRBJ2-7; D is possibly TRBD2 (5 bases). V lost 3 bases, J lost 5 bases, and 11 bases lay in between. The CDR3 totals 13 residues. Germline CDR1 is LNHNV and CDR2 is YYDKDF (reference sequence). The CDR3 region is CATSSAPGDEQYF. For the CDR3, the DNA is TGTGCCACCAGCAGCGCCCCCGGGGACGAGCAGTACTTC.